These 21 T cell receptor beta chains originate from one sample sequenced in a study of shared clonotypes between healthy human individuals. Using immunoSEQ multiplex PCR, the repertoire was profiled, and TCRdb retains in-frame clones only, with some absent. The table lists fewer than 3 million clones, 85% to 95% of them singletons. Sequenced: naive CD4+ T cells from PBMCs. Noted subset: CD45RA+ positively selected. The origin of the receptors is a man between 18 and 35 years old in good health. Some clones in this sample may be carry-over from other donors' samples.

J is TRBJ2-3 and V is TRBV5-1, with 15 bases aligning to TRBD2. CDR3 length: 16 residues. CDR1 SGHRS and CDR2 YFSETQ come from the germline V gene. V trimming: 4 bases; J trimming: 9 bases; junction bases outside the gene matches: 9. CDR3 protein: CASSPRTSGREETQYF. CDR3 coding DNA: TGCGCCAGCAGCCCCCGGACTAGCGGGAGGGAGGAGACGCAGTATTTT.

Concerning this clone: The sample carries other DNA sequences with the same CDR3. V gene TRBV18 combines with J gene TRBJ1-1; D call uncertain. V gave up 2 bases and J gave up 8 bases, with 6 bases separating them. Germline V gene lookup returns CDR1 KGHSH and CDR2 LQKENI. The length of the CDR3 is 11 residues. Here the CDR3 reads CASSPGPEAFF. CDR3 DNA: TGTGCCAGCTCACCAGGGCCGGAAGCTTTCTTT.

This chain links TRBV4-2 with TRBJ2-5, with D unclear. The length of the CDR3 is 13 residues. In germline, CDR1 is LGHNA, CDR2 YNFKEQ. V was trimmed by 3 bases and J by 2 bases, leaving 7 bases between them. The CDR3 DNA reads as TGTGCCAGCAGCCAGTCGCCTCAAGAGACCCAGTACTTC. Protein product: CASSQSPQETQYF.

The rearrangement links TRBV30 to TRBJ2-4; 7 positions agree with TRBD2. CDR3 length: 17 residues. CDR1 and CDR2 from the germline V gene are GTSNPN and SVGIG (reference sequence). V was clipped by 0 bases and J by 6 bases; unmatched bases: 14. CDR3 in amino acids: CAWSVGGSWSGGNIQYF. The CDR3 DNA reads as TGTGCCTGGAGTGTCGGCGGGAGTTGGTCGGGGGGAAACATTCAGTACTTC.

This sequence joins TRBV18 and TRBJ2-7, with a possible D match to TRBD2 (5 bases). CDR3 size: 15 residues. With 3 bases removed from V and 6 bases from J, the gap between germline ends came to 18 bases. Looked up from germline, CDR1 is KGHSH and CDR2 is LQKENI. As DNA, the CDR3 is TGTGCCAGCTCACCTCCTAACGGGATCGAAAGCGAGCAGTACTTC. Translated: CASSPPNGIESEQYF.

The chain employs TRBV2 and TRBJ1-5; D call uncertain. Germline assignment: CDR1 SNHLY and CDR2 FYNNEI. V lost 5 bases and J lost 5, with 7 bases in between. This CDR3 contains 12 residues. CDR3 nucleotide sequence: TGTGCCAGCAGTCAACTTCATCAGCCCCAGCATTTT. It yields the protein CASSQLHQPQHF. Together with reference TRBV2 and TRBJ1-5, the CDR3 gives the full variable domain: EPEVTQTPSHQVTQMGQEVILRCVPISNHLYFYWYRQILGQKVEFLVSFYNNEISEKSEIFDDQFSVERPDGSNFTLKIRSTKLEDSAMYFCASSQLHQPQHFGDGTRLSIL.

The genes are TRBV7-9 and TRBJ2-1; no firm D call. This CDR3 is built from 14 residues. The germline V and J ends were trimmed by 5 bases and 2 bases, with 10 bases remaining between them. CDR1 and CDR2 (germline): SEHNR, FQNEAQ (reference sequence). This chain's CDR3 is CASSAKLPYNEQFF. The CDR3 DNA reads TGTGCCAGCAGCGCCAAACTCCCCTACAATGAGCAGTTCTTC.

As regards this clone: Different DNA sequences within this sample yield the same CDR3. V usage is TRBV29-1 and J usage is TRBJ2-3; 10 nucleotides agree with TRBD2. Per germline, CDR1 SQVTM and CDR2 ANQGSEA. This CDR3 contains 14 residues. V was pared by 4 bases and J by 1 base, with 2 bases of the junction left unmatched. CDR3 protein: CSVAGTSGTDTQYF. The CDR3 nucleotides are TGCAGCGTTGCCGGGACTAGCGGCACAGATACGCAGTATTTT.

This clone was counted once. The chain recombines TRBV30 with TRBJ1-2, with D tentatively TRBD1 (6 bases). CDR1 GTSNPN and CDR2 SVGIG come from the germline V gene (reference sequence). Trimming stripped 1 base from V and 3 bases from J, with 9 bases between. This CDR3 comprises 13 residues. CDR3 in amino acids: CAWSATGDYGYTF. Here the CDR3 DNA reads TGTGCCTGGAGTGCGACAGGTGACTATGGCTACACCTTC.

The chain recombines TRBV5-4 with TRBJ1-3, with 8 bases lining up with TRBD1. CDR3 length: 15 residues. Trimming cost V 4 bases and J 3 bases; bases outside gene matches: 6. Germline V gives CDR1 SGHNT, CDR2 YYREEE (reference sequence). CDR3: CASSLQGDRGNTIYF. The CDR3 DNA reads TGTGCCAGCAGCCTACAGGGGGATCGTGGAAACACCATATATTTT.

The rearrangement joins TRBV5-1 to TRBJ2-7, with 13 bases matching TRBD2. The J segment lost 3 bases and the V segment lost 7 bases, leaving 7 bases of the junction unmatched. Germline CDR1 reads SGHRS; CDR2 reads YFSETQ. The CDR3 is 15 residues long. The CDR3 coding sequence is TGCGCCAGCGCTGGACTAGCGGGAGAGTACTACGAGCAGTACTTC. Translating it yields CASAGLAGEYYEQYF.

The genes are TRBV9 and TRBJ2-1, with 10 bases aligning to TRBD2. Trimming at V came to 3 bases and at J to 2 bases, leaving 5 bases not matched to a gene. The CDR3 has 16 residues. Germline CDR1 reads SGDLS; CDR2 reads YYNGEE. CDR3: CASSGKLAGTYNEQFF. Here the CDR3 DNA reads TGTGCCAGCAGCGGGAAACTAGCGGGAACCTACAATGAGCAGTTCTTC. Using reference TRBV9 and TRBJ2-1 for the parts outside the CDR3, the full variable domain is DSGVTQTPKHLITATGQRVTLRCSPRSGDLSVYWYQQSLDQGLQFLIQYYNGEERAKGNILERFSAQQFPDLHSELNLSSLELGDSALYFCASSGKLAGTYNEQFFGPGTRLTVL.

The chain employs TRBV9 and TRBJ1-4; possibly TRBD1 for D (6 bases). Germline CDR1 and CDR2: SGDLS and YYNGEE. The CDR3 runs to 15 residues. V shed 6 bases and J shed 4 bases, with 16 bases lying between them. CDR3 DNA: TGTGCCAGCACTAGAGGACAGAACGTTAATGAAAAACTGTTTTTT. As protein: CASTRGQNVNEKLFF.

For the CDR3, the DNA is TGTGCCAGCAGTGGACGGACAGACTACTATAGCAATCAGCCCCAGCATTTT. It translates to CASSGRTDYYSNQPQHF. The J gene is TRBJ1-5, the V gene TRBV6-1; D is perhaps TRBD1 (6 bases). The CDR3 covers 17 residues. Germline-derived CDR1 and CDR2 are MNHNS and SASEGT. V shed 4 bases and J shed 0 bases, with 16 bases lying between them.

The chain couples TRBV7-3 to TRBJ2-2, with 7 nucleotides matching TRBD2. V lost 4 bases and J lost 5; bases outside the gene matches: 10. Germline values: CDR1 SGHTA, CDR2 FQGTGA. The CDR3 spans 16 residues. CDR3 sequence (DNA): TGTGCCAGCAGCTCCCCCGTGGCGGGAGTGACCGGGGAGCTGTTTTTT. Its translation: CASSSPVAGVTGELFF.

This clone was seen a few times. This chain connects TRBV9 to TRBJ1-1; D not certain. CDR1 is SGDLS and CDR2 is YYNGEE in the germline V gene. The CDR3 sequence is 14 residues long. Trimming left V 3 bases short and J 3 bases short, with 12 bases between. CDR3 nucleotides: TGTGCCAGCAGCGGTTCGGGGATGGACACTGAAGCTTTCTTT. Protein product: CASSGSGMDTEAFF.

This clone was observed once. This chain joins TRBV30 and TRBJ2-1; D not resolved. Germline V gene lookup returns CDR1 GTSNPN and CDR2 SVGIG (reference sequence). Deletions cut 0 bases from V and 7 bases from J, with 4 bases between. This CDR3 has 11 amino acids. CDR3 loop: CAWSVMNEQFF. CDR3 coding DNA: TGTGCCTGGAGTGTAATGAATGAGCAGTTCTTC.

The chain carries TRBV5-1 and TRBJ1-2; D is uncertain. The V gene lost 2 bases and the J gene lost 7 bases, with 12 bases spanning the gap. The germline V gene encodes CDR1 SGHRS and CDR2 YFSETQ. The CDR3 sequence is 13 residues long. The CDR3 protein is CASSFGQAGGYTF. In nucleotides, the CDR3 is TGCGCCAGCAGCTTTGGCCAGGCGGGTGGCTACACCTTC.

The CDR3 DNA reads as TGTGCCAGCAGTGTACTAGGCCAAATGAACACTGAAGCTTTCTTT. Translation gives CASSVLGQMNTEAFF. The chain recombines TRBV28 with TRBJ1-1; D not resolved. Germline V gene lookup returns CDR1 MDHEN and CDR2 SYDVKM. The CDR3 length is 15 residues. Between the trimmed V and J ends, which lost 5 bases and 0 bases, there was a span of 13 bases.

As regards this clone: Other DNA sequences within the sample encode an identical CDR3. This sequence joins TRBV29-1 and TRBJ2-4; no clear D. Germline loops: CDR1 SQVTM, CDR2 ANQGSEA. V was trimmed by 4 bases and J by 0 bases, leaving 7 bases between them. The CDR3 is 13 residues long. Here the CDR3 reads CSVAGLAKNIQYF. The CDR3 DNA sequence: TGCAGCGTTGCGGGCCTAGCCAAAAACATTCAGTACTTC.

CDR3 region: CAIAQGGSPLHF. The CDR3 DNA reads TGTGCCATCGCTCAGGGGGGTTCACCCCTCCACTTT. The rearrangement joins TRBV28 to TRBJ1-6; TRBD1 matches at 7 bases. CDR3 size: 12 residues. CDR1 and CDR2 from the germline V gene are MDHEN and SYDVKM. V lost 10 bases and J lost 9; bases outside the gene matches: 6.